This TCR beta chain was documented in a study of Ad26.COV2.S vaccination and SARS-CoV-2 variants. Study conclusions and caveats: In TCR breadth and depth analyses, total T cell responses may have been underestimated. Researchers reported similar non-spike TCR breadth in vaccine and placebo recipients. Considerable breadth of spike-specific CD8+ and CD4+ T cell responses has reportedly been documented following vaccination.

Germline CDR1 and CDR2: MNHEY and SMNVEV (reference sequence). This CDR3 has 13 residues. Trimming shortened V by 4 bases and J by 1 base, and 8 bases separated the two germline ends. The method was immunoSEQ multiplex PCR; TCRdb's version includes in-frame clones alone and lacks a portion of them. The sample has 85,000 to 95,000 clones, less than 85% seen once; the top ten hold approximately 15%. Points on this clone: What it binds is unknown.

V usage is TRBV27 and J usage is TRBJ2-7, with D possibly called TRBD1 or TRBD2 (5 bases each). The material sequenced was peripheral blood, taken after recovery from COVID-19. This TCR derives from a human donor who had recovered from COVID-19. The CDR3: CASSWDGSYEQYF. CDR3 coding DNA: TGTGCCAGCAGTTGGGACGGTTCCTACGAGCAGTACTTC.